The 32 T cell receptor beta chains reported below all come from one sample, sequenced in a study of cytomegalovirus exposure and HLA in healthy donors. The PCR employed 60 Vbeta primers together with 13 Jbeta primers. Data came from immunoSEQ multiplex PCR; TCRdb stores just in-frame clones and leaves some out. The data show more than 95,000 clones, about four fifths seen once. Sequencing was carried out using PBMCs. These receptor sequences come from a woman aged 30 to 39 in good health and CMV-seronegative.

This clone has only one observation. The V gene is TRBV20-1, the J gene TRBJ2-5, with unresolved D. Germline V gene lookup returns CDR1 DFQATT and CDR2 SNEGSKA (reference sequence). This CDR3 region has 11 residues. V lost 0 bases to trimming and J lost 7 bases, with 6 bases between them. Written as DNA, the CDR3 is TGCAGTGCTAGAGAATACGGGACCCAGTACTTC. This sequence encodes CSAREYGTQYF.

J is TRBJ2-5 and V is TRBV6-6; 10 bases fit TRBD1. V dropped 6 bases and J dropped 5; count of bases not matched to a gene: 3. This CDR3 region has 13 residues. The germline V gene encodes CDR1 MNHNY and CDR2 SVGAGI (reference sequence). This CDR3 reads CASRGQGIETQYF. The CDR3 region has the DNA TGTGCCAGCAGGGGACAGGGGATCGAGACCCAGTACTTC.

The V gene is TRBV5-4, the J gene TRBJ2-2; possible D gene TRBD2, 5 bases. V dropped 3 bases and J dropped 6 bases, with 12 bases sitting between them. The CDR3 contains 14 residues. Germline lookup yields CDR1 SGHNT and CDR2 YYREEE (reference sequence). CDR3 nucleotides: TGTGCCAGCAGCTCCGGGGTGGCTGCCGGGGAGCTGTTTTTT. Its translation: CASSSGVAAGELFF.

CDR3 protein: CAIPTSGISTGELFF. The CDR3 bases are TGTGCCATTCCGACTAGCGGGATCTCCACCGGGGAGCTGTTTTTT. The chain uses TRBV6-1 and TRBJ2-2, with TRBD2 matching 11 bases. Trimming took 10 bases from V and 4 from J; bases not matched to a gene: 8. CDR3 size: 15 residues. Per the germline V gene, CDR1 is MNHNS and CDR2 is SASEGT.

About this clone: An end of the junction does not agree with germline; a read error may underlie this. The genes are TRBV7-9 and TRBJ2-7; 9 nucleotides line up with TRBD2. The CDR3 extends over 13 amino acids. Per the germline V gene, CDR1 is SEHNR and CDR2 is FQNEAQ (reference sequence). The DNA for the CDR3 is TGTTCCAGCGCACCTAGCGGGGACTACGAGCAGTACTTC. This encodes CSSAPSGDYEQYF.

The chain uses TRBV28 and TRBJ2-3; 8 nucleotides line up with TRBD1. J was trimmed by 1 base and V by 5 bases; bases with no gene match: 5. The CDR3 contains 15 residues. Looked up from germline, CDR1 is MDHEN and CDR2 is SYDVKM. This chain's CDR3 is CASSTGGSGTDTQYF. The CDR3 DNA is TGTGCCAGCAGTACAGGGGGATCGGGCACAGATACGCAGTATTTT.

The V call is TRBV15, the J call TRBJ2-5, with TRBD1 matching 7 bases. The CDR3 extends over 16 amino acids. The ends lost 1 base at V and 4 bases at J; junction bases unmatched: 9. Germline assignment: CDR1 LNHNV and CDR2 YYDKDF (reference sequence). Written as DNA, the CDR3 is TGTGCCACCAGCAGAGGACAGGGTCTGGTGAGAGAGACCCAGTACTTC. This sequence encodes CATSRGQGLVRETQYF. The variable domain in full, with the rest retrieved from reference TRBV15 and TRBJ2-5, is DAMVIQNPRYQVTQFGKPVTLSCSQTLNHNVMYWYQQKSSQAPKLLFHYYDKDFNNEADTPDNFQSRRPNTSFCFLDIRSPGLGDTAMYLCATSRGQGLVRETQYFGPGTRLLVL.

V gene TRBV6-1 combines with J gene TRBJ2-7, with 7 bases lining up with TRBD1. V was pared by 10 bases and J by 0 bases, with 6 bases of the junction left unmatched. The CDR3 length is 13 residues. Germline V lookup: CDR1 MNHNS, CDR2 SASEGT. CDR3: CATTRGLSYEQYF. The DNA for the CDR3 is TGTGCCACTACAAGGGGGCTCTCCTACGAGCAGTACTTC.

J is TRBJ2-2 and V is TRBV11-1, with 8 bases lining up with TRBD2. J was trimmed by 4 bases and V by 4 bases; bases with no gene match: 14. Germline V gene sequence: CDR1 SGHAT, CDR2 FQDESV (reference sequence). The CDR3 loop spans 18 amino acids. The chain's CDR3 is CASSSRLAPRGGTGELFF. CDR3 bases: TGTGCCAGCAGCTCCCGACTAGCGCCCCGCGGGGGCACCGGGGAGCTGTTTTTT.

V gene TRBV28 combines with J gene TRBJ2-7; 9 positions match TRBD2. CDR3 length equals 13 residues. Germline-derived CDR1 and CDR2 are MDHEN and SYDVKM. The J segment lost 9 bases and the V segment lost 3 bases, leaving 6 bases of the junction unmatched. The CDR3 region is CASSLTSGRGQYF. The CDR3 DNA reads as TGTGCCAGCAGTTTGACTAGCGGAAGGGGGCAGTACTTC.

The rearrangement links TRBV28 to TRBJ1-5, with D maybe TRBD1 (6 bases). The V end was cut by 3 bases, the J end by 0 bases, with 9 bases between. This CDR3 has 15 residues. CDR1 is MDHEN, CDR2 SYDVKM, per germline. The CDR3 loop reads CASSLTGYSNQPQHF. The CDR3 DNA reads TGTGCCAGCAGTTTGACAGGTTATAGCAATCAGCCCCAGCATTTT.

The chain couples TRBV19 to TRBJ2-2, with D possibly TRBD2 on 6 matching bases. Germline assignment: CDR1 LNHDA and CDR2 SQIVND (reference sequence). V was trimmed by 7 bases and J by 5 bases, leaving 17 bases between them. The CDR3 totals 15 residues. The CDR3 coding sequence is TGTGCCAGTACTTCAAGCCCCGCGGGAACCGGGGAGCTGTTTTTT. This translates into CASTSSPAGTGELFF.

The genes are TRBV7-2 and TRBJ2-5; 8 bases line up with TRBD2. J lost 3 bases, V lost 4 bases, and 4 bases had no gene match. This CDR3 is 14 amino acids long. Germline CDR1 SGHTA, CDR2 FQGNSA. CDR3 amino acids: CASSSGLEKETQYF. As DNA, the CDR3 is TGTGCCAGCAGCTCGGGACTAGAGAAAGAGACCCAGTACTTC. Complete variable domain (other parts from reference TRBV7-2 and TRBJ2-5): GAGVSQSPSNKVTEKGKDVELRCDPISGHTALYWYRQSLGQGLEFLIYFQGNSAPDKSGLPSDRFSAERTGGSVSTLTIQRTQQEDSAVYLCASSSGLEKETQYFGPGTRLLVL.

This chain connects TRBV19 to TRBJ2-5, with 9 bases lining up with TRBD2. The CDR3 is 15 amino acids. Germline V gene data show CDR1 as LNHDA and CDR2 as SQIVND (reference sequence). After removal of 6 bases from V and 3 bases from J, the junction contained 8 bases not matched to a gene. CDR3 sequence reads: CASSGAASGEETQYF. The CDR3 DNA is TGTGCCAGTAGCGGAGCGGCTAGCGGGGAAGAGACCCAGTACTTC.

The chain couples TRBV15 to TRBJ2-1, with 12 bases identical to TRBD2. Germline CDR1 reads LNHNV; CDR2 reads YYDKDF (reference sequence). J lost 1 base, V lost 0 bases, and 10 bases had no gene match. This CDR3 contains 20 residues. The CDR3: CATSRDLAAGTSGSYNEQFF. In DNA, the CDR3 is TGTGCCACCAGCAGAGATTTAGCGGCCGGGACTAGCGGGTCCTACAATGAGCAGTTCTTC.

The CDR3 protein is CASSLAARAQETQYF. As DNA, the CDR3 is TGTGCCAGCAGCTTAGCGGCCAGGGCACAAGAGACCCAGTACTTC. The rearrangement joins TRBV7-6 to TRBJ2-5; D is perhaps TRBD1 (5 bases). V dropped 0 bases and J dropped 2 bases, with 10 bases sitting between them. The V gene's germline CDR1 is SGHVS and CDR2 FNYEAQ. The CDR3 totals 15 residues. Combining the CDR3 with reference TRBV7-6 and TRBJ2-5 gives the whole variable domain GAGVSQSPRYKVTKRGQDVALRCDPISGHVSLYWYRQALGQGPEFLTYFNYEAQQDKSGLPNDRFSAERPEGSISTLTIQRTEQRDSAMYRCASSLAARAQETQYFGPGTRLLVL.

This clone appeared a single time. The gene calls are TRBV11-2 and TRBJ2-2, with TRBD2 matching 9 bases. V lost 0 bases and J lost 2; bases outside the gene matches: 1. Germline assignment: CDR1 SGHAT and CDR2 FQNNGV. This CDR3 comprises 16 residues. The CDR3 DNA is TGTGCCAGCAGCTTAGAAGGGACTAGCAACACCGGGGAGCTGTTTTTT. Translation gives CASSLEGTSNTGELFF.

As regards this clone: The junction departs from germline at one end; a sequencing error may be responsible. The rearrangement uses TRBV7-9 and TRBJ2-1; 7 nucleotides match TRBD2. The CDR3 has 15 amino acids. Per the germline V gene, CDR1 is SEHNR and CDR2 is FQNEAQ (reference sequence). CDR3 protein: CSSSLREDSYNEQFF. The CDR3 DNA reads TGTTCCAGCAGCTTACGGGAGGACTCCTACAATGAGCAGTTCTTC. The whole variable domain, filled in from reference TRBV7-9 and TRBJ2-1, reads DTGVSQNPRHKITKRGQNVTFRCDPISEHNRLYWYRQTLGQGPEFLTYFQNEAQLEKSRLLSDRFSAERPKGSFSTLEIQRTEQGDSAMYLCSSSLREDSYNEQFFGPGTRLTVL.

This chain links TRBV5-1 with TRBJ2-1; 10 nucleotides align to TRBD2. The germline CDR1 and CDR2 sequences are SGHRS and YFSETQ. This CDR3 spans 15 amino acids. Trimming cost V 1 base and J 8 bases; bases outside gene matches: 6. This CDR3 reads CASSLIAGGPDEQFF. CDR3 bases: TGCGCCAGCAGCTTGATAGCGGGAGGTCCGGATGAGCAGTTCTTC.

This chain uses TRBV28 with TRBJ2-1, with D possibly TRBD2 on 6 matching bases. The CDR3 loop spans 14 amino acids. Germline CDR1 is MDHEN and CDR2 is SYDVKM. V lost 5 bases to trimming and J lost 7 bases, with 15 bases between them. CDR3 DNA: TGTGCCAGCAGTCCGCCGGGACTGTCGAATGAGCAGTTCTTC. It encodes CASSPPGLSNEQFF.

The chain combines TRBV5-1 with TRBJ1-2; TRBD1 might be the D (5 bases). The CDR3 is 17 residues long. The germline gives CDR1 SGHRS, CDR2 YFSETQ. The V gene lost 0 bases and the J gene lost 7 bases, with 22 bases spanning the gap. The chain's CDR3 is CASSLGTWGGGSGGYTF. The DNA of the CDR3 is TGCGCCAGCAGCTTGGGGACTTGGGGGGGAGGTAGTGGTGGCTACACCTTC.

This clone was counted between two and nine times. J is TRBJ2-2 and V is TRBV10-1; 8 nucleotides align to TRBD2. From germline, CDR1 is WNHNN and CDR2 SYGVQD (reference sequence). The V and J ends lost 0 bases and 7 bases, in that order; junction bases with no gene match: 10. The CDR3 totals 17 residues. The CDR3 nucleotides are TGCGCCAGCAGTGAGTCGGGCGGGACTAGTCTCCACGGGGAGCTGTTTTTT. It codes for CASSESGGTSLHGELFF.

This clone is a singleton in its sample. V and J are TRBV28 and TRBJ2-5; D uncertain. Germline CDR1 and CDR2: MDHEN and SYDVKM. V was trimmed by 5 bases and J by 11 bases, leaving 12 bases between them. CDR3 length equals 11 residues. In DNA form, the CDR3 reads TGTGCCAGCAGTGCTCCTGAGGAGCAGTACTTC. Protein: CASSAPEEQYF.

V usage is TRBV11-3 and J usage is TRBJ2-3, with TRBD1 matching over 7 bases. Trimming took 4 bases from V and 1 from J; bases not matched to a gene: 5. The CDR3 covers 15 residues. Germline CDR1 is SGHNT and CDR2 is YENEEA. The CDR3 here is CASSSGQSGTDTQYF. The CDR3 DNA is TGTGCCAGCAGCTCGGGACAGTCAGGCACAGATACGCAGTATTTT.

This chain joins TRBV13 and TRBJ2-7; 7 bases align to TRBD1. Trimming took 0 bases from V and 5 from J; bases not matched to a gene: 7. The CDR3 spans 15 residues. Germline CDR1 reads PRHDT; CDR2 reads FYEKMQ (reference sequence). The CDR3, as DNA: TGTGCCAGCAGCTTAGGGGAACAGGGGAACCACGAGCAGTACTTC. This codes for CASSLGEQGNHEQYF.

V usage is TRBV7-2 and J usage is TRBJ2-1, with 9 positions matching TRBD1. Germline trimming cut 0 bases from V and 5 bases from J; bases unmatched to any gene: 2. This CDR3 contains 15 residues. Germline V gives CDR1 SGHTA, CDR2 FQGNSA. The CDR3 loop reads CASSLAGTGNNEQFF. DNA for the CDR3: TGTGCCAGCAGCTTAGCGGGGACAGGGAACAATGAGCAGTTCTTC.

The rearrangement joins TRBV18 to TRBJ2-5, with 9 positions matching TRBD2. The CDR3 contains 14 residues. V lost 3 bases to trimming and J lost 3 bases; unmatched junction nucleotides: 2. The germline V gene encodes CDR1 KGHSH and CDR2 LQKENI. CDR3 in DNA: TGTGCCAGCTCACCGGGACTAGCAGAAGAGACCCAGTACTTC. Translating gives CASSPGLAEETQYF.

The chain combines TRBV30 with TRBJ1-1, with unresolved D. The CDR3 has 13 residues. V lost 0 bases and J 0 bases, leaving 5 bases between the germline ends. Germline CDR1 and CDR2: GTSNPN and SVGIG (reference sequence). CDR3 residues: CAWSVTVNTEAFF. The CDR3, as DNA: TGTGCCTGGAGTGTTACGGTGAACACTGAAGCTTTCTTT. Looking up the rest from reference TRBV30 and TRBJ1-1 gives the full variable domain: SQTIHQWPATLVQPVGSPLSLECTVEGTSNPNLYWYRQAAGRGLQLLFYSVGIGQISSEVPQNLSASRPQDRQFILSSKKLLLSDSGFYLCAWSVTVNTEAFFGQGTRLTVV.

This chain connects TRBV18 to TRBJ1-1; 7 bases agree with TRBD1. V shed 2 bases, J shed 2 bases, and the junction held 5 bases outside the gene matches. Germline CDR1 KGHSH, CDR2 LQKENI. There are 15 residues in the CDR3. CDR3 nucleotides: TGTGCCAGCTCACCATGGGACAGTCATAACACTGAAGCTTTCTTT. As protein: CASSPWDSHNTEAFF.

The chain couples TRBV6-5 to TRBJ2-5, with 10 bases fitting TRBD2. CDR3 length equals 16 residues. Germline V CDR1 and CDR2: MNHEY, SVGAGI. J lost 4 bases, V lost 2 bases, and 7 bases had no gene match. The CDR3 DNA reads TGTGCCAGCAGTTACGGTTCAGCGGGAGGGGGAGAGACCCAGTACTTC. Its protein product is CASSYGSAGGGETQYF.

This clone was recorded a few times. The chain has TRBV4-2 and TRBJ1-2; 7 nucleotides match TRBD1. J gave up 4 bases and V 0 bases, and 2 bases lay outside the gene matches. This CDR3 contains 14 residues. Germline loops: CDR1 LGHNA, CDR2 YNFKEQ. The CDR3 DNA is TGTGCCAGCAGCCAAGAAAGGGACAGCTATGGCTACACCTTC. Its translation: CASSQERDSYGYTF.

The J gene is TRBJ2-7, the V gene TRBV5-6; TRBD2 agrees at 13 bases. Germline CDR1 is SGHDT and CDR2 is YYEEEE. V gave up 4 bases and J gave up 2 bases; unmatched junction bases: 3. There are 15 residues in the CDR3. Written as DNA, the CDR3 is TGTGCCAGCAGCCCCGGGACTAGCGGGACCTACGAGCAGTACTTC. It encodes CASSPGTSGTYEQYF.